The 21 T cell receptor beta chains reported below all come from one sample, sequenced in a study of blood T cell repertoires in COVID-19. Produced via immunoSEQ multiplex PCR; TCRdb's table is partial and in-frame only. The sample lists around 240,000 clones, around 89% occurring once. What was sequenced was PBMCs or T cells enriched from blood (not recorded which). Receptor source: a man aged 45 to 65 who had been exposed to COVID-19.

The V and J genes are TRBV19 and TRBJ2-3, with 8 bases identical to TRBD1. Losses at the gene ends were 4 bases for V and 2 bases for J; bases not matched to a gene: 14. CDR1 LNHDA and CDR2 SQIVND come from the germline V gene (reference sequence). The CDR3 is 18 amino acids. The CDR3 sequence is CASSSGQGSGGITDTQYF. The CDR3 DNA reads TGTGCCAGTAGTAGCGGACAGGGCTCCGGAGGGATCACAGATACGCAGTATTTT.

Only one count was recorded for this clone. CDR3 protein: CASSSLGQRQETQYF. The DNA of the CDR3 is TGTGCCAGCAGTTCGCTGGGACAGAGGCAAGAGACCCAGTACTTC. The chain has TRBV28 and TRBJ2-5; 7 positions match TRBD1. V shed 4 bases and J 2 bases; nucleotides not matched to a gene: 7. The germline V gene encodes CDR1 MDHEN and CDR2 SYDVKM. CDR3 length: 15 residues.

The chain recombines TRBV21-1 with TRBJ1-1; the table's D call, TRBD1, was not checked against the DNA. TRBV21-1 is assigned pseudogene status. This CDR3 is 16 amino acids long. CDR3 sequence (DNA): TGTGCCAGCAGCAAAGGCGGTACAGGGGGAGGCACTGAAGCTTTCTTT. Translation gives CASSKGGTGGGTEAFF.

CDR3 nucleotides: TGTGCCAGCAGGGGACTAAGGGGGACCGGGGAGCTGTTTTTT. Amino acid sequence: CASRGLRGTGELFF. The rearrangement joins TRBV5-5 to TRBJ2-2, with a possible D match to TRBD2 (7 bases). Germline loops: CDR1 SGHKS, CDR2 YYEKEE (reference sequence). This CDR3 is 14 amino acids long. V lost 5 bases, J lost 5 bases, and 13 bases lay in between.

The sample holds a few counts of this clone. The V gene is TRBV7-8, the J gene TRBJ2-2; no reliable D call. V lost 5 bases and J 6 bases, leaving 13 bases between the germline ends. Germline loops: CDR1 SGHVS, CDR2 FQNEAQ. This CDR3 region has 14 residues. Here the CDR3 DNA reads TGTGCCAGCAGCCCGCCTCCGGTTCCCGGGGAGCTGTTTTTT. Translating it yields CASSPPPVPGELFF.

CDR3 in amino acids: CASSLQGYTF. CDR3 coding DNA: TGTGCCAGCAGCTTACAGGGCTACACCTTC. The chain uses TRBV7-9 and TRBJ1-2; D unresolved. Trimming removed 2 bases from V and 8 bases from J, with 3 bases in between. The CDR3 spans 10 residues. CDR1 SEHNR and CDR2 FQNEAQ come from the germline V gene (reference sequence).

The chain couples TRBV28 to TRBJ1-2; a possible D gene is TRBD1 (6 bases). Trimming removed 4 bases from V and 4 bases from J, with 22 bases in between. The CDR3 runs 17 residues. Germline loops: CDR1 MDHEN, CDR2 SYDVKM. CDR3 residues: CASSWGHTELKGYGYTF. CDR3 DNA sequence: TGTGCCAGCAGTTGGGGGCACACCGAATTAAAGGGCTATGGCTACACCTTC.

The CDR3 is CASSAGGRAETQYF. CDR3 sequence (DNA): TGTGCCAGCAGTGCCGGAGGGCGGGCAGAGACCCAGTACTTC. The chain links TRBV11-2 to TRBJ2-5, with D tentatively TRBD2 (6 bases). V lost 6 bases to trimming and J lost 4 bases, with 15 bases between them. The V gene's germline CDR1 is SGHAT and CDR2 FQNNGV. The CDR3 runs to 14 residues.

On this clone itself: The same CDR3 can be traced to other DNA sequences in this sample. V gene TRBV7-2 combines with J gene TRBJ2-3, with D maybe TRBD1 (5 bases). CDR1 SGHTA and CDR2 FQGNSA come from the germline V gene. The V end lost 1 base, the J end lost 3 bases, and 8 bases lay between the germline ends. This CDR3 contains 14 residues. The CDR3 DNA is TGTGCCAGCAGCTTAGTGGCAGGGACAGATACGCAGTATTTT. Its protein product is CASSLVAGTDTQYF.

V is TRBV11-2 and J is TRBJ2-5, with 7 bases fitting TRBD2. The V gene's germline CDR1 is SGHAT and CDR2 FQNNGV. V shed 0 bases, J shed 1 base, and the junction held 11 bases outside the gene matches. The CDR3 consists of 18 residues. CDR3 in DNA: TGTGCCAGCAGCTTAGATTGGACCCAGGGAGGGGTCCAAGAGACCCAGTACTTC. Translated: CASSLDWTQGGVQETQYF.

This clone was recorded only once. The chain joins TRBV28 to TRBJ2-2, with unresolved D. V dropped 6 bases and J dropped 6 bases, with 8 bases sitting between them. There are 12 residues in the CDR3. Germline CDR1 and CDR2: MDHEN and SYDVKM. The CDR3 nucleotides are TGTGCCAGCAGCCTACCTCCCGGGGAGCTGTTTTTT. The encoded protein is CASSLPPGELFF.

This chain links TRBV7-6 with TRBJ2-7; unclear D gene. Germline V lookup: CDR1 SGHVS, CDR2 FNYEAQ. V lost 1 base to trimming and J lost 4 bases, with 14 bases between them. The CDR3 totals 15 residues. CDR3 DNA: TGTGCCAGCAGCTTAGGGGCAGGTAGTAGGTACGAGCAGTACGTC. Residues: CASSLGAGSRYEQYV.

This clone has only one observation. The V gene is TRBV12-3 or TRBV12-4, the J gene TRBJ2-1, with D maybe TRBD2 (6 bases). The CDR3 runs 13 residues. V was shortened by 5 bases and J by 12 bases, with 17 bases between the two germline ends. CDR3 loop: CASSPIIADLQFF. CDR3 nucleotides: TGTGCCAGCAGTCCTATTATAGCGGACCTGCAGTTCTTC.

J is TRBJ1-2 and V is TRBV7-2; D possibly corresponds to TRBD1 (6 bases). The germline V gene has CDR1 SGHTA and CDR2 FQGNSA. Trimming took 5 bases from V and 4 from J, leaving 14 bases between them. The CDR3 is made up of 14 amino acids. The CDR3, as DNA: TGTGCCAGCAGCCCACAGGGTCAGAGCTATGGCTACACCTTC. Its protein is CASSPQGQSYGYTF.

The V gene is TRBV3-1 (or the pseudogene TRBV3-2), the J gene TRBJ2-1, with 7 bases aligning to TRBD2. The V gene end was trimmed by 5 bases and the J gene end by 3 bases; junction bases not matched to a gene: 7. Germline lookup yields CDR1 LGHDT and CDR2 YNNKEL (reference sequence). The CDR3 consists of 15 residues. CDR3 sequence reads: CASSSPIAGYNEQFF. DNA of the CDR3: TGTGCCAGCAGCTCACCCATAGCGGGCTACAATGAGCAGTTCTTC.

This chain joins TRBV5-1 and TRBJ1-5; unclear D gene. Germline CDR1 is SGHRS and CDR2 is YFSETQ. The CDR3 contains 16 residues. V lost 0 bases and J lost 2, with 12 bases in between. CDR3 DNA: TGCGCCAGCAGCTTGGCCAACTCTCGGGGCAATCAGCCCCAGCATTTT. Protein product: CASSLANSRGNQPQHF. Supplemented by reference TRBV5-1 and TRBJ1-5, the full variable domain reads KAGVTQTPRYLIKTRGQQVTLSCSPISGHRSVSWYQQTPGQGLQFLFEYFSETQRNKGNFPGRFSGRQFSNSRSEMNVSTLELGDSALYLCASSLANSRGNQPQHFGDGTRLSIL.

A single count supports this clone. This same CDR3 is encoded by further DNA sequences in the sample. V gene TRBV28 combines with J gene TRBJ1-5, with TRBD1 matching over 7 bases. The CDR3 sequence is 12 residues long. The germline V gene encodes CDR1 MDHEN and CDR2 SYDVKM. With 6 bases clipped from V and 6 bases from J, the junction kept 2 bases outside the gene matches. Here the CDR3 reads CASSSGGQPQHF. The CDR3 DNA sequence: TGTGCCAGCAGCTCAGGGGGTCAGCCCCAGCATTTT.

The J gene is TRBJ1-4, the V gene TRBV7-9, with D unresolved. V shed 3 bases and J shed 8 bases, with 7 bases lying between them. Germline V CDR1 and CDR2: SEHNR, FQNEAQ (reference sequence). The CDR3 loop spans 12 amino acids. CDR3 coding DNA: TGTGCCAGCAGCTTCTTGGGCGAAAAACTGTTTTTT. Residues: CASSFLGEKLFF.

The chain employs TRBV4-2 and TRBJ2-7; 11 nucleotides line up with TRBD2. Germline CDR1 is LGHNA and CDR2 is YNFKEQ. The junction had 3 bases not matched to a gene; V was cut back by 0 bases and J by 2 bases. This CDR3 region has 16 residues. The CDR3 here is CASSQDFSGGAYEQYF. The DNA for the CDR3 is TGTGCCAGCAGCCAAGATTTTAGCGGGGGGGCCTACGAGCAGTACTTC.

This chain uses TRBV10-2 with TRBJ1-2, with D possibly TRBD1 on 6 matching bases. This CDR3 is built from 14 residues. The ends were cut back, 9 bases at V and 12 bases at J, with 26 bases in the middle. Germline CDR1 reads WSHSY; CDR2 reads SAAADI. CDR3 DNA sequence: TGCGCCAGTAAAGCGACCGGGACACCAAAGATCGACACCTTC. Encoded protein: CASKATGTPKIDTF.

The rearrangement uses TRBV7-8 and TRBJ2-7; 10 nucleotides line up with TRBD1. The CDR3 consists of 15 residues. Trimming removed 6 bases from V and 0 bases from J; junction bases left unmatched: 5. Germline-derived CDR1 and CDR2 are SGHVS and FQNEAQ. CDR3 sequence: CASRTRTGGSYEQYF. The CDR3 DNA follows: TGTGCCAGCAGAACGAGGACAGGGGGCTCCTACGAGCAGTACTTC.